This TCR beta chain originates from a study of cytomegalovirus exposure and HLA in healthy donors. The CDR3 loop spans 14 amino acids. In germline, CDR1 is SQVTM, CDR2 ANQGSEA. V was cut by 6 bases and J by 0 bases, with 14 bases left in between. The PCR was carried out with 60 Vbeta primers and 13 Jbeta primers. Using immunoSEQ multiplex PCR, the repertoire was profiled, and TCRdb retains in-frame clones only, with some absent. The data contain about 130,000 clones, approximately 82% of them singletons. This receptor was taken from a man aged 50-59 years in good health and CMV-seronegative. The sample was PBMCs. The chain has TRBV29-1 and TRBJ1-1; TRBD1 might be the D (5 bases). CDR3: CSVLIGGMNTEAFF. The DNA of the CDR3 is TGCAGCGTCCTTATCGGGGGAATGAACACTGAAGCTTTCTTT.